The entry below gives a single T cell receptor beta chain sequence along with its context. This entry belongs to a study of cytomegalovirus exposure and HLA in healthy donors. V lost 4 bases and J lost 2, with 5 bases in between. There are 13 residues in the CDR3. Germline-derived CDR1 and CDR2 are SNHLY and FYNNEI. The PCR employed 60 Vbeta primers together with 13 Jbeta primers. Produced via immunoSEQ multiplex PCR; TCRdb's table is partial and in-frame only. Counted here are 280,000 or so clones, about 90% occurring once; the ten biggest clones make up about 2%. The source of this sequence is a woman under 30 in good health and CMV-seronegative. Sequences were obtained from PBMCs. The J gene is TRBJ2-2, the V gene TRBV2, with D uncertain. CDR3: CASSASNTGELFF. CDR3 bases: TGTGCCAGCAGTGCTAGTAACACCGGGGAGCTGTTTTTT.